These 19 T cell receptor beta chains came from one sample sequenced in a study of identical twins. MiXCR, applied by TCRdb to the 5' RACE reads, yields one record per CDR3 protein. The sample records about 550,000 distinct CDR3 sequences, approximately 20% being singletons. These data also formed part of another study, on yellow fever vaccine responses in identical twins.

The sample was CD4+ T cells sorted from blood. These receptors all come from a woman aged 18 to 35 in good health.

V gene TRBV20-1 combines with J gene TRBJ2-7, with a tentative D call TRBD1 (7 bases). The CDR3 is made up of 14 amino acids. Trimming removed 3 bases from V and 4 bases from J, with 16 bases in between. Germline CDR1 and CDR2: DFQATT and SNEGSKA (reference sequence). CDR3 region: CSASKGPGGYEQYV. CDR3 nucleotide sequence: TGCAGTGCTAGTAAGGGCCCAGGGGGGTACGAGCAGTACGTC.

V is TRBV10-3 and J is TRBJ2-4; D not certain. The CDR3 has 15 amino acids. Trimming removed 0 bases at V and 4 bases at J, with 10 bases between. From germline, CDR1 is ENHRY and CDR2 SYGVKD. The CDR3 loop reads CAISESEGSKNIQYF. The DNA for the CDR3 is TGTGCCATCAGTGAGTCCGAAGGTTCAAAAAACATTCAGTACTTC.

The chain has TRBV7-9 and TRBJ2-6; no firm D call. There are 16 residues in the CDR3. The ends were cut back, 1 base at V and 2 bases at J, with 9 bases in the middle. Per germline, CDR1 SEHNR and CDR2 FQNEAQ (reference sequence). The CDR3 coding sequence is TGTGCCAGCAGCTTAGGATGGAGTCCTGGGGCCAACGTCCTGACTTTC. It encodes CASSLGWSPGANVLTF.

The gene calls are TRBV20-1 and TRBJ2-7, with 7 positions matching TRBD1. Germline CDR1 DFQATT, CDR2 SNEGSKA (reference sequence). V shed 0 bases, J shed 1 base, and the junction held 9 bases outside the gene matches. This CDR3 is built from 16 residues. Here the CDR3 DNA reads TGCAGTGCTAGAGATTGGGGTTGGGACAGTTCCTACGAGCAGTACTTC. Its protein product is CSARDWGWDSSYEQYF.

The V call is TRBV5-1, the J call TRBJ1-1, with TRBD1 identical over 8 bases. V lost 6 bases to trimming and J lost 0 bases; unmatched junction nucleotides: 10. The germline CDR1 and CDR2 sequences are SGHRS and YFSETQ. The CDR3 is made up of 16 amino acids. Here the CDR3 reads CASTPGQGLMNTEAFF. The CDR3 nucleotides read TGCGCCAGCACACCCGGACAGGGTCTCATGAACACTGAAGCTTTCTTT.

This clonotype has a handful of counts. V is TRBV20-1 and J is TRBJ2-1, with D perhaps TRBD1 (6 bases). The length of the CDR3 is 14 residues. Trimming took 4 bases from V and 7 from J, leaving 17 bases between them. Germline CDR1 DFQATT, CDR2 SNEGSKA (reference sequence). CDR3 coding DNA: TGCAGTGCTACCAGGGGCAGGGTTCCAAATGAGCAGTTCTTC. It specifies CSATRGRVPNEQFF.

This clonotype has ten or more counts. The chain links TRBV6-5 to TRBJ2-5; D is perhaps TRBD2 (7 bases). This CDR3 has 15 amino acids. Germline assignment: CDR1 MNHEY and CDR2 SVGAGI. V shed 2 bases and J shed 4 bases, with 14 bases lying between them. The CDR3 DNA follows: TGTGCCAGCAGTTACCCCCTGGGGGGGGCAGAGACCCAGTACTTC. This sequence encodes CASSYPLGGAETQYF.

This clonotype was picked up a small number of times. The J gene is TRBJ2-2, the V gene TRBV5-1; the D gene is possibly TRBD2 (6 bases). CDR1 is SGHRS and CDR2 is YFSETQ in the germline V gene. Trimming removed 6 bases from V and 6 bases from J, with 15 bases in between. The CDR3 runs 14 residues. CDR3 protein: CASNEIGGAGELFF. For the CDR3, the DNA is TGCGCCAGCAACGAAATAGGAGGGGCCGGGGAGCTGTTTTTT.

The rearrangement links TRBV28 to TRBJ1-5; D unresolved. Germline V gene sequence: CDR1 MDHEN, CDR2 SYDVKM. The CDR3 has 15 residues. V lost 4 bases to trimming and J lost 1 base, with 11 bases between them. The CDR3 DNA is TGTGCCAGCAGTTATGTTAGAAAAAGCAATCAGCCCCAGCATTTT. Protein product: CASSYVRKSNQPQHF. The full variable domain, with the rest looked up from reference TRBV28 and TRBJ1-5, is DVKVTQSSRYLVKRTGEKVFLECVQDMDHENMFWYRQDPGLGLRLIYFSYDVKMKEKGDIPEGYSVSREKKERFSLILESASTNQTSMYLCASSYVRKSNQPQHFGDGTRLSIL.

The chain couples TRBV11-2 to TRBJ1-4, with 10 bases that match TRBD1. CDR1 and CDR2 (germline): SGHAT, FQNNGV. With V trimmed by 5 bases and J by 8 bases, 5 bases remained unmatched. The CDR3 is made up of 14 amino acids. The DNA of the CDR3 is TGTGCCAGCAGCCCGGGACAGGGGAGAGAAAAACTGTTTTTT. Amino acid sequence: CASSPGQGREKLFF.

V and J are TRBV20-1 and TRBJ2-5; D tentatively reads TRBD1 or TRBD2 (6 bases each). Germline V lookup: CDR1 DFQATT, CDR2 SNEGSKA (reference sequence). The CDR3 has 11 residues. The CDR3 coding sequence is TGCGGGGGGCTAGCTGGGGAGACCCAGTACTTC. Protein: CGGLAGETQYF.

The V call is TRBV15, the J call TRBJ2-3; maybe TRBD2 (6 bases). The CDR3 covers 15 residues. The ends were cut back, 2 bases at V and 1 base at J, with 10 bases in the middle. Germline V lookup: CDR1 LNHNV, CDR2 YYDKDF (reference sequence). CDR3 sequence (DNA): TGTGCCACCAGCAGATCCTGGGGGGGCACAGATACGCAGTATTTT. Translated, it gives CATSRSWGGTDTQYF.

This clonotype was picked up a small number of times. V usage is TRBV4-1 and J usage is TRBJ1-1, with D perhaps TRBD1 (5 bases). The CDR3 is 13 residues long. Germline V gives CDR1 MGHRA, CDR2 YSYEKL. V lost 4 bases and J lost 3, with 9 bases in between. CDR3 residues: CASSPIGDTEAFF. In nucleotides, the CDR3 is TGCGCCAGCAGCCCCATAGGGGACACTGAAGCTTTCTTT.

The genes are TRBV6-1 and TRBJ2-2; D gene uncertain. CDR1 and CDR2 (germline): MNHNS, SASEGT. The CDR3 is 16 amino acids. The V gene lost 6 bases and the J gene lost 0 bases, with 14 bases spanning the gap. The chain's CDR3 is CASSDRRVANTGELFF. In DNA, the CDR3 is TGTGCCAGCAGCGACCGCAGAGTGGCGAACACCGGGGAGCTGTTTTTT.

This clonotype has more than one count but fewer than ten. V and J are TRBV27 and TRBJ2-3; 7 bases line up with TRBD1. J gave up 2 bases and V 6 bases, and 8 bases lay outside the gene matches. CDR1 and CDR2 from the germline V gene are MNHEY and SMNVEV (reference sequence). The CDR3 has 15 residues. The CDR3 DNA sequence: TGTGCCAGCAGCGCGACAGGGTGGGACACAGATACGCAGTATTTT. Translating gives CASSATGWDTDTQYF.

The chain has TRBV7-9 and TRBJ1-2; no clear D gene. Germline V gives CDR1 SEHNR, CDR2 FQNEAQ (reference sequence). Trimming removed 2 bases at V and 8 bases at J, with 6 bases between. This CDR3 contains 11 residues. The chain's CDR3 is CASSLTSGYTF. The CDR3 DNA reads as TGTGCCAGCAGCTTAACGAGCGGCTACACCTTC.

In its sample, this clonotype was seen a few times. The chain is built from TRBV4-1 and TRBJ2-1, with TRBD2 matching over 8 bases. V shed 0 bases, J shed 4 bases, and the junction held 14 bases outside the gene matches. This CDR3 region has 19 residues. Germline CDR1 is MGHRA and CDR2 is YSYEKL. CDR3 nucleotides: TGCGCCAGCAGCCAAGAGGGTAAAGCGGGAGCCTCGCGTTACAATGAGCAGTTCTTC. Translation gives CASSQEGKAGASRYNEQFF.

The chain joins TRBV11-3 to TRBJ2-1, with 7 bases that match TRBD2. This CDR3 has 14 residues. Germline CDR1 SGHNT, CDR2 YENEEA. Trimming removed 1 base from V and 8 bases from J; junction bases left unmatched: 5. This chain's CDR3 is CASSLGLAVDEQFF. For the CDR3, the DNA is TGTGCCAGCAGCTTAGGACTAGCCGTCGATGAGCAGTTCTTC.

The chain couples TRBV11-2 to TRBJ2-2; D is possibly TRBD1 (6 bases). CDR1 is SGHAT, CDR2 FQNNGV, per germline. This CDR3 has 19 residues. The ends were cut back, 5 bases at V and 0 bases at J, with 22 bases in the middle. This CDR3 reads CASSPRDTFLYSNTGELFF. The DNA of the CDR3 is TGTGCCAGCAGCCCCAGGGACACGTTCCTCTATTCGAACACCGGGGAGCTGTTTTTT.